A selection of T cell receptor beta chains follows, all from one sample in a study of T-cell reconstitution after alpha-beta-depleted transplantation in children. Each CDR3 protein is one row after TCRdb ran MiXCR on the PCR reads. The sample lists 250,000 to 350,000 distinct CDR3 sequences, roughly 21% occurring once. The specimen comprised PBMCs, mostly from graft donor cells, sampled 180 days after TCRalphabeta/CD19-depleted stem cell transplant. The receptors originated from a male patient younger than 18 who had a stem cell transplant for acute lymphoblastic leukemia, so the T cells may come from the graft donor. CDR3s include the opening cysteine and the closing phenylalanine or tryptophan. Each record gives: D gene, V gene, J gene, clone size, CDR3 protein, CDR3 DNA. A D gene is named only where the DNA matches it firmly. A clone size is listed for some rows: how often the clone was seen (once, few, many), or a class if it is expanded.

d_call: TRBD2
v_call: TRBV20-1
j_call: TRBJ2-1
clone_size: .
cdr3_aa: CSARVAGGPYNEQFF
cdr3_nt: TGCAGTGCTCGCGTAGCGGGAGGGCCATACAATGAGCAGTTCTTC

d_call: .
v_call: TRBV12-3/TRBV12-4
j_call: TRBJ2-1
clone_size: few
cdr3_aa: CASSLVAVYNEQFF
cdr3_nt: TGTGCCAGCAGTTTAGTAGCGGTTTACAATGAGCAGTTCTTC

d_call: .
v_call: TRBV20-1
j_call: TRBJ1-5
clone_size: .
cdr3_aa: CSAPPSGANQPQHF
cdr3_nt: TGCAGTGCCCCCCCCTCAGGGGCGAATCAGCCCCAGCATTTT

d_call: TRBD1
v_call: TRBV27
j_call: TRBJ1-2
clone_size: few
cdr3_aa: CASSLRTGHYGYTF
cdr3_nt: TGTGCCAGCAGTTTAAGGACAGGCCACTATGGCTACACCTTC

d_call: TRBD1
v_call: TRBV20-1
j_call: TRBJ2-6
clone_size: .
cdr3_aa: CSAPRQGARKGPLSGANVLTF
cdr3_nt: TGCAGTGCTCCTCGACAGGGGGCGAGAAAGGGCCCTCTCTCTGGGGCCAACGTCCTGACTTTC

d_call: .
v_call: TRBV5-8
j_call: TRBJ1-5
clone_size: .
cdr3_aa: CASSLQTAHGPQHF
cdr3_nt: TGTGCCAGCAGCTTGCAAACGGCCCATGGGCCCCAGCATTTT

d_call: TRBD1
v_call: TRBV5-1
j_call: TRBJ2-3
clone_size: few
cdr3_aa: CASSLAGTGWDTQYF
cdr3_nt: TGCGCCAGCAGCTTGGCCGGGACAGGATGGGATACGCAGTATTTT

d_call: .
v_call: TRBV28
j_call: TRBJ2-5
clone_size: .
cdr3_aa: CASRRRQGLIGRETQYF
cdr3_nt: TGTGCCAGCAGGCGTCGTCAGGGCCTCATAGGTCGAGAGACCCAGTACTTC

d_call: .
v_call: TRBV6-5
j_call: TRBJ1-6
clone_size: few
cdr3_aa: CASSYYISSRSYNSPLHF
cdr3_nt: TGTGCCAGCAGTTACTATATATCGAGTAGATCCTATAATTCACCCCTCCACTTT

d_call: .
v_call: TRBV27
j_call: TRBJ2-1
clone_size: few
cdr3_aa: CASSLMGVEYNEQFF
cdr3_nt: TGTGCCAGCAGTTTAATGGGCGTGGAATACAATGAGCAGTTCTTC

d_call: TRBD2
v_call: TRBV7-9
j_call: TRBJ2-2
clone_size: .
cdr3_aa: CASSPTSAAGELFF
cdr3_nt: TGTGCCAGCAGCCCGACTAGCGCGGCCGGGGAGCTGTTTTTT

d_call: TRBD1
v_call: TRBV15
j_call: TRBJ1-2
clone_size: .
cdr3_aa: CATSRDWKEGAGGYTF
cdr3_nt: TGTGCCACCAGCAGAGATTGGAAAGAGGGGGCCGGTGGCTACACCTTC

d_call: TRBD2
v_call: TRBV6-1
j_call: TRBJ2-1
clone_size: .
cdr3_aa: CASSTPSGRRGEQFF
cdr3_nt: TGTGCCAGCAGTACCCCTAGCGGGAGGAGGGGTGAGCAGTTCTTC

d_call: .
v_call: TRBV3-1
j_call: TRBJ2-7
clone_size: once
cdr3_aa: CASSQNRGYEQYF
cdr3_nt: TGTGCCAGCAGCCAGAATCGGGGCTACGAGCAGTACTTC

d_call: .
v_call: TRBV5-1
j_call: TRBJ1-1
clone_size: few
cdr3_aa: CASRAGGRGTEAFF
cdr3_nt: TGCGCCAGCCGGGCGGGGGGGCGAGGCACTGAAGCTTTCTTT

d_call: .
v_call: TRBV7-9
j_call: TRBJ2-3
clone_size: few
cdr3_aa: CASSLTVTDPTDTQYF
cdr3_nt: TGTGCCAGCAGCTTAACAGTAACAGACCCCACAGATACGCAGTATTTT

d_call: TRBD2
v_call: TRBV6-1
j_call: TRBJ2-1
clone_size: .
cdr3_aa: CASMIAGVSYNEQFF
cdr3_nt: TGTGCCAGTATGATAGCGGGAGTCTCCTACAATGAGCAGTTCTTC

d_call: .
v_call: TRBV7-9
j_call: TRBJ2-2
clone_size: .
cdr3_aa: CASSLAGEITGELFF
cdr3_nt: TGTGCCAGCAGCTTAGCGGGAGAGATCACCGGGGAGCTGTTTTTT

d_call: TRBD2
v_call: TRBV6-1
j_call: TRBJ2-1
clone_size: few
cdr3_aa: CASSRGLAGEQFF
cdr3_nt: TGTGCCAGCAGCCGGGGACTAGCGGGCGAGCAGTTCTTC

d_call: .
v_call: TRBV7-9
j_call: TRBJ1-1
clone_size: .
cdr3_aa: CASRAPDRPTEAFF
cdr3_nt: TGTGCCAGCAGGGCTCCGGACAGACCCACTGAAGCTTTCTTT

d_call: .
v_call: TRBV3-1
j_call: TRBJ2-5
clone_size: .
cdr3_aa: CASSQVGPPGETQYF
cdr3_nt: TGTGCCAGCAGCCAAGTTGGCCCCCCTGGGGAGACCCAGTACTTC

d_call: TRBD1
v_call: TRBV20-1
j_call: TRBJ2-2
clone_size: .
cdr3_aa: CSVQGSANTGELFF
cdr3_nt: TGCAGTGTACAGGGGTCCGCGAACACCGGGGAGCTGTTTTTT

d_call: TRBD1
v_call: TRBV9
j_call: TRBJ2-7
clone_size: few
cdr3_aa: CASSGGQGAFEQYF
cdr3_nt: TGTGCCAGCAGCGGCGGACAGGGGGCCTTCGAGCAGTACTTC

d_call: TRBD2
v_call: TRBV4-2
j_call: TRBJ2-1
clone_size: .
cdr3_aa: CASSHAVVAGNNEQFF
cdr3_nt: TGTGCCAGCAGCCACGCCGTGGTAGCGGGAAACAATGAGCAGTTCTTC

d_call: .
v_call: TRBV7-8
j_call: TRBJ2-3
clone_size: few
cdr3_aa: CASSLPEGPSTDTQYF
cdr3_nt: TGTGCCAGCAGCCTCCCGGAGGGACCTAGCACAGATACGCAGTATTTT

d_call: .
v_call: TRBV15
j_call: TRBJ2-7
clone_size: .
cdr3_aa: CATSRDEHESEQYF
cdr3_nt: TGTGCCACCAGCAGAGATGAGCACGAAAGCGAGCAGTACTTC

d_call: .
v_call: TRBV21-1
j_call: TRBJ2-7
clone_size: few
cdr3_aa: CASSNRDESYEQYF
cdr3_nt: TGTGCCAGCAGCAACCGGGACGAATCCTACGAGCAGTACTTC

d_call: TRBD2
v_call: TRBV20-1
j_call: TRBJ2-6
clone_size: .
cdr3_aa: CSASTSGQYSGANVLTF
cdr3_nt: TGCAGTGCTAGTACTAGCGGACAATACTCTGGGGCCAACGTCCTGACTTTC

d_call: .
v_call: TRBV6-2/TRBV6-3
j_call: TRBJ2-7
clone_size: .
cdr3_aa: CASSYHGRRNEQYF
cdr3_nt: TGTGCCAGCAGTTATCACGGGAGAAGGAACGAGCAGTACTTC

d_call: TRBD2
v_call: TRBV7-9
j_call: TRBJ2-5
clone_size: .
cdr3_aa: CASSLWILAGGRETQYF
cdr3_nt: TGTGCCAGCAGCCTATGGATACTAGCGGGAGGGAGGGAGACCCAGTACTTC

d_call: TRBD1
v_call: TRBV6-2/TRBV6-3
j_call: TRBJ1-5
clone_size: .
cdr3_aa: CASSYSDRVIGAQHF
cdr3_nt: TGTGCCAGCAGTTACTCTGACAGGGTCATAGGGGCCCAGCATTTT

d_call: .
v_call: TRBV4-1
j_call: TRBJ1-6
clone_size: .
cdr3_aa: CASSQGVSYNSPLHF
cdr3_nt: TGCGCCAGCAGCCAAGGAGTCAGTTATAATTCACCCCTCCACTTT

d_call: .
v_call: TRBV5-6
j_call: TRBJ2-3
clone_size: once
cdr3_aa: CASSPGEHTDTQYF
cdr3_nt: TGTGCCAGCAGCCCGGGAGAGCACACAGATACGCAGTATTTT

d_call: .
v_call: TRBV5-1
j_call: TRBJ1-1
clone_size: .
cdr3_aa: CATRLWTANTEAFF
cdr3_nt: TGCGCCACCCGCCTTTGGACAGCGAACACTGAAGCTTTCTTT

d_call: .
v_call: TRBV27
j_call: TRBJ2-7
clone_size: few
cdr3_aa: CASRTGSQTYEQYF
cdr3_nt: TGTGCCAGCAGGACGGGATCTCAAACCTACGAGCAGTACTTC

d_call: .
v_call: TRBV7-9
j_call: TRBJ2-4
clone_size: .
cdr3_aa: CASCLEVPLAKNIQYF
cdr3_nt: TGTGCCAGCTGCTTAGAAGTGCCTTTAGCCAAAAACATTCAGTACTTC

d_call: TRBD2
v_call: TRBV12-3/TRBV12-4
j_call: TRBJ2-1
clone_size: .
cdr3_aa: CASSLYSSGRASYNEQFF
cdr3_nt: TGTGCCAGCAGTTTATATTCATCCGGGAGGGCCTCCTACAATGAGCAGTTCTTC

d_call: .
v_call: TRBV3-1
j_call: TRBJ2-5
clone_size: few
cdr3_aa: CASSQDFQYQETQYF
cdr3_nt: TGTGCCAGCAGCCAAGATTTTCAGTACCAAGAGACCCAGTACTTC

d_call: .
v_call: TRBV7-6
j_call: TRBJ1-5
clone_size: few
cdr3_aa: CASSAARGVNQPQHF
cdr3_nt: TGTGCCAGCAGCGCCGCGCGAGGGGTCAATCAGCCCCAGCATTTT

d_call: .
v_call: TRBV20-1
j_call: TRBJ2-2
clone_size: few
cdr3_aa: CSARDLWRGNTGELFF
cdr3_nt: TGCAGTGCTAGAGATCTGTGGCGAGGGAACACCGGGGAGCTGTTTTTT

d_call: .
v_call: TRBV7-9
j_call: TRBJ1-1
clone_size: few
cdr3_aa: CASRTWNTEAFF
cdr3_nt: TGTGCCAGTCGGACGTGGAACACTGAAGCTTTCTTT

d_call: .
v_call: TRBV11-2
j_call: TRBJ2-5
clone_size: few
cdr3_aa: CASRLGQTRETQYF
cdr3_nt: TGTGCCAGCAGACTAGGACAGACCCGGGAGACCCAGTACTTC

d_call: .
v_call: TRBV5-6
j_call: TRBJ2-1
clone_size: many
cdr3_aa: CASSSPPRGRNEQFF
cdr3_nt: TGTGCCAGCAGCTCGCCCCCGCGGGGGCGAAATGAGCAGTTCTTC

d_call: TRBD2
v_call: TRBV20-1
j_call: TRBJ2-7
clone_size: many
cdr3_aa: CSATGLAGLLYEQYF
cdr3_nt: TGCAGTGCCACGGGACTAGCGGGTCTTCTCTACGAGCAGTACTTC

d_call: .
v_call: TRBV20-1
j_call: TRBJ1-5
clone_size: .
cdr3_aa: CSAREEGNQPQHF
cdr3_nt: TGCAGTGCCAGGGAGGAGGGCAATCAGCCCCAGCATTTT

d_call: .
v_call: TRBV4-1
j_call: TRBJ2-3
clone_size: .
cdr3_aa: CASSRKGSLDPDTQYF
cdr3_nt: TGCGCCAGCAGCCGAAAGGGATCCTTAGACCCAGATACGCAGTATTTT

d_call: .
v_call: TRBV2
j_call: TRBJ1-4
clone_size: .
cdr3_aa: CASASLKEKLFF
cdr3_nt: TGTGCCAGCGCGTCCCTGAAGGAAAAACTGTTTTTT

d_call: .
v_call: TRBV11-2
j_call: TRBJ2-1
clone_size: few
cdr3_aa: CASSPTTRPYNEQFF
cdr3_nt: TGTGCCAGCAGCCCTACGACTAGGCCCTACAATGAGCAGTTCTTC

d_call: TRBD2
v_call: TRBV29-1
j_call: TRBJ2-7
clone_size: few
cdr3_aa: CSVESTSGSYEQYF
cdr3_nt: TGCAGCGTTGAATCGACTAGCGGGAGCTACGAGCAGTACTTC

d_call: TRBD1
v_call: TRBV9
j_call: TRBJ1-2
clone_size: few
cdr3_aa: CASSGYRGPPSNYGYTF
cdr3_nt: TGTGCCAGCAGCGGATACAGGGGGCCGCCTTCTAACTATGGCTACACCTTC

d_call: TRBD2
v_call: TRBV27
j_call: TRBJ2-5
clone_size: few
cdr3_aa: CASSLASGIPGLETQYF
cdr3_nt: TGTGCCAGCAGTTTAGCTAGCGGGATCCCGGGCCTCGAGACCCAGTACTTC

d_call: TRBD1
v_call: TRBV12-3/TRBV12-4
j_call: TRBJ2-1
clone_size: .
cdr3_aa: CASSPGTGDHEQFF
cdr3_nt: TGTGCCAGCAGTCCCGGGACAGGGGACCATGAGCAGTTCTTC

d_call: TRBD1
v_call: TRBV5-1
j_call: TRBJ1-2
clone_size: few
cdr3_aa: CASSLQGQRGYTF
cdr3_nt: TGCGCCAGCAGCTTACAGGGGCAGAGAGGCTACACCTTC

d_call: TRBD2
v_call: TRBV12-3/TRBV12-4
j_call: TRBJ2-3
clone_size: .
cdr3_aa: CASSSSGGTDTQYF
cdr3_nt: TGTGCCAGCAGTTCTAGCGGGGGCACAGATACGCAGTATTTT

d_call: .
v_call: TRBV27
j_call: TRBJ1-2
clone_size: few
cdr3_aa: CASSPVDSYYGYTF
cdr3_nt: TGTGCCAGCAGCCCCGTAGACAGCTACTATGGCTACACCTTC